The T cell receptor (beta chain) described here comes from a study of T cell responses to AZD1222 COVID-19 vaccine. Trimming cost V 4 bases and J 10 bases; bases outside gene matches: 12. This CDR3 spans 16 amino acids. Germline loops: CDR1 LGHDT, CDR2 YNNKEL (reference sequence). Assay: immunoSEQ multiplex PCR; the TCRdb copy retains only in-frame clones and omits some. The sample consists of roughly 200,000 clones, 85% to 95% of them appearing once. The source of this sequence is an adult in good health. The sample consisted of peripheral blood, taken on day 0 of MenACWY control vaccination. This rearrangement joins TRBV3-1 (or the pseudogene TRBV3-2) to TRBJ1-4, with 10 positions matching TRBD1. CDR3 region: CASSRRNRQGAGKLFF. The CDR3 nucleotides read TGTGCCAGCAGCCGACGAAACCGACAGGGGGCTGGAAAACTGTTTTTT.